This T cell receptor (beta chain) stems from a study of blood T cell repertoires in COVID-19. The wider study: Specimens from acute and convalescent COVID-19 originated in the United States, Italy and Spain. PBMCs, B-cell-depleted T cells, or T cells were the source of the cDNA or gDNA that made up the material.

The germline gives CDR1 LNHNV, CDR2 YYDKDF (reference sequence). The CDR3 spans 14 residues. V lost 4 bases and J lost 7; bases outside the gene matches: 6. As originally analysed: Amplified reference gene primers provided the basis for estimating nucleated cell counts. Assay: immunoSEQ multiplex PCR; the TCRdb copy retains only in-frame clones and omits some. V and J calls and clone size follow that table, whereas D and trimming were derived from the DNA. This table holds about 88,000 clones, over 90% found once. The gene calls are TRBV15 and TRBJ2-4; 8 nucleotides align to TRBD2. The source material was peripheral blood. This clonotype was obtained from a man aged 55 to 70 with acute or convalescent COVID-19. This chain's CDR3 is CATSITSGGNIQYF. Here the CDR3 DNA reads TGTGCCACCAGCATAACTAGCGGAGGGAACATTCAGTACTTC.